One and the same sample provided the 13 T cell receptor beta chains below, sequenced in a study of shared clonotypes between healthy human individuals. Method: immunoSEQ multiplex PCR; TCRdb's copy keeps in-frame clones and lacks some. Of millions of clones in the sample, 93% were seen once. The sequenced material came from naive CD4+ T cells from PBMCs. Subset given: CD45RA+ positively selected. All receptors come from a young man in good health. Some clones in this sample may be carry-over from other donors' samples.

J is TRBJ2-3 and V is TRBV5-1; TRBD1 matches at 7 bases. The CDR3 contains 18 residues. With 1 base clipped from V and 2 bases from J, the junction kept 13 bases outside the gene matches. The germline V gene encodes CDR1 SGHRS and CDR2 YFSETQ. The CDR3 nucleotides are TGCGCCAGCAGCTTGACCCCACCGGGACAGCCTACCACAGATACGCAGTATTTT. This sequence encodes CASSLTPPGQPTTDTQYF.

This chain links TRBV25-1 with TRBJ2-2; TRBD1 agrees at 10 bases. The CDR3 sequence is 18 residues long. After removal of 5 bases from V and 3 bases from J, the junction contained 12 bases not matched to a gene. The germline V gene encodes CDR1 MGHDK and CDR2 SYGVNS. DNA of the CDR3: TGTGCCAGCAGTAAAACCCCGGGACAGGGGTCGGACACCGGGGAGCTGTTTTTT. It translates to CASSKTPGQGSDTGELFF.

For this clone: This CDR3 is also generated by other DNA sequences in the sample. The V call is TRBV28, the J call TRBJ1-2; the D is unclear. The CDR3 is made up of 12 amino acids. V shed 5 bases and J shed 5 bases, with 9 bases lying between them. The germline CDR1 and CDR2 sequences are MDHEN and SYDVKM. The CDR3 DNA follows: TGTGCCAGCAGTCCCAGATTGTATGGCTACACCTTC. Translating it yields CASSPRLYGYTF.

The chain uses TRBV2 and TRBJ2-5; D not certain. Trimming removed 6 bases from V and 5 bases from J, with 10 bases in between. The V gene's germline CDR1 is SNHLY and CDR2 FYNNEI. This CDR3 comprises 12 residues. The chain's CDR3 is CASSPRSETQYF. For the CDR3, the DNA is TGTGCCAGCAGCCCACGCTCGGAGACCCAGTACTTC.

V is TRBV7-2 and J is TRBJ1-2; possible D gene TRBD1, 5 bases. Trimming cost V 5 bases and J 8 bases, with 21 bases left between them. The CDR3 consists of 15 residues. Germline CDR1 is SGHTA and CDR2 is FQGNSA. CDR3 DNA: TGTGCCAGCAGCCCCCGGGGAAGAGAGGGGCAGGGCTACACCTTC. Translation gives CASSPRGREGQGYTF.

The V gene is TRBV28, the J gene TRBJ2-7; D not certain. This CDR3 has 14 residues. Trimming left V 6 bases short and J 0 bases short, with 12 bases between. CDR1 is MDHEN and CDR2 is SYDVKM in the germline V gene. This CDR3 is CASRSAGVSYEQYF. Here the CDR3 DNA reads TGTGCCAGCAGGTCCGCAGGAGTCTCCTACGAGCAGTACTTC.

The chain links TRBV28 to TRBJ2-7; TRBD1 might be the D (5 bases). The ends were cut back, 5 bases at V and 2 bases at J, with 13 bases in the middle. CDR3 length: 14 residues. The V gene's germline CDR1 is MDHEN and CDR2 SYDVKM. The CDR3 protein is CASSPHRNPYEQYF. The CDR3 DNA follows: TGTGCCAGCAGTCCCCACAGGAATCCCTACGAGCAGTACTTC.

The V and J genes are TRBV21-1 and TRBJ2-4; the D call in the table, TRBD2, was not verified against the DNA. TRBV21-1 is termed a pseudogene. The CDR3 covers 14 residues. Here the CDR3 DNA reads TGTGCCAGCAGCATAATGCTCTATGAGAACATTCAGTACTTC. Protein: CASSIMLYENIQYF.

The CDR3 DNA follows: TGTGCCAGTAGTATGTCAGGTCCACAGGGCAATCAGCCCCAGCATTTT. This translates into CASSMSGPQGNQPQHF. V is TRBV19 and J is TRBJ1-5; the D gene is possibly TRBD1 (5 bases). The CDR3 contains 16 residues. Germline values: CDR1 LNHDA, CDR2 SQIVND (reference sequence). The V gene lost 3 bases and the J gene lost 2 bases, with 14 bases spanning the gap.

About this clone itself: Other nucleotide sequences in the sample specify the same CDR3. This chain links TRBV28 with TRBJ2-7; D not certain. Trimming shortened V by 4 bases and J by 0 bases, and 10 bases separated the two germline ends. This CDR3 is built from 14 residues. Germline V CDR1 and CDR2: MDHEN, SYDVKM. This CDR3 is CASSSSRSSYEQYF. The DNA of the CDR3 is TGTGCCAGCAGTTCATCTAGAAGCTCCTACGAGCAGTACTTC.

The gene calls are TRBV2 and TRBJ2-2, with D uncertain. V was pared by 8 bases and J by 4 bases, with 14 bases between. This CDR3 is 14 amino acids long. The germline gives CDR1 SNHLY, CDR2 FYNNEI. The CDR3 DNA is TGTGCCAGCTGTTCTCTGGGCGGCACCGGGGAGCTGTTTTTT. Translating it yields CASCSLGGTGELFF.

In DNA form, the CDR3 reads TGTGCCAGCAGGGATATGACTAGGAGGCAGTTCTTC. Protein sequence: CASRDMTRRQFF. J is TRBJ2-1 and V is TRBV6-1, with a tentative D call TRBD2 (6 bases). V was shortened by 6 bases and J by 12 bases, with 15 bases between the two germline ends. CDR1 is MNHNS, CDR2 SASEGT, per germline. The length of the CDR3 is 12 residues.

J is TRBJ2-7 and V is TRBV9; 7 bases map to TRBD2. The V and J ends lost 0 bases and 0 bases, in that order; junction bases with no gene match: 3. CDR3 length equals 15 residues. The germline V gene encodes CDR1 SGDLS and CDR2 YYNGEE. The CDR3 reads CASSVGEGRSYEQYF. For the CDR3, the DNA is TGTGCCAGCAGCGTAGGGGAGGGGCGCTCCTACGAGCAGTACTTC.